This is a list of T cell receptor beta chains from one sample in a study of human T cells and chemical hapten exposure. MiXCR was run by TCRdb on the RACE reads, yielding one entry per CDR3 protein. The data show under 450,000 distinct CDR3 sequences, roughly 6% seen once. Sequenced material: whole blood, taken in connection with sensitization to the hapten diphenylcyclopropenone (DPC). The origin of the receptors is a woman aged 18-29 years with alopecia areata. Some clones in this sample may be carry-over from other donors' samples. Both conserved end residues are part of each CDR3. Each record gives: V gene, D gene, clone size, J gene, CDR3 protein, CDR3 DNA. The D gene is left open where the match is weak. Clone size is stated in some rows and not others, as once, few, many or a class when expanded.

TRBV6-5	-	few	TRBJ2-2	CASSYSERGTGELFF	TGTGCCAGCAGTTACTCGGAACGGGGCACCGGGGAGCTGTTTTTT
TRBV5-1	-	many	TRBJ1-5	CASSPGGTDNQPQHF	TGCGCCAGCAGCCCCGGCGGGACGGACAATCAGCCCCAGCATTTT
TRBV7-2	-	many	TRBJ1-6	CASSLLRSPLHF	TGTGCCAGCAGCTTGCTGCGGTCACCCCTCCACTTT
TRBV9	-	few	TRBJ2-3	CASSVAADTQYF	TGTGCCAGCAGCGTAGCTGCAGATACGCAGTATTTT
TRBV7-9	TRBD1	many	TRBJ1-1	CASSAGQALEAFF	TGTGCCAGCAGCGCCGGACAGGCCCTCGAAGCTTTCTTT
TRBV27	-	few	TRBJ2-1	CASSLSEGLWEQFF	TGTGCCAGCAGTTTATCAGAGGGGTTGTGGGAGCAGTTCTTC
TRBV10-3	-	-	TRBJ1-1	CAIGEFQGNTEAFF	TGTGCCATCGGTGAGTTTCAGGGGAACACTGAAGCTTTCTTT
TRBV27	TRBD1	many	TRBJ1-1	CASSSGQGFEAFF	TGTGCCAGCAGCTCCGGACAGGGATTTGAAGCTTTCTTT
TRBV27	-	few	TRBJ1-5	CASRNRGDQPQHF	TGTGCCAGCAGGAATAGGGGGGACCAGCCCCAGCATTTT
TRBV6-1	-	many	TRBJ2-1	CASTSSGGRYNEQFF	TGTGCCAGCACCTCCTCTGGGGGGCGATACAATGAGCAGTTCTTC
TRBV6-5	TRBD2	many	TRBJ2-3	CASSRASGGAGDTQYF	TGTGCCAGCAGCAGAGCGAGCGGGGGGGCCGGAGATACGCAGTATTTT
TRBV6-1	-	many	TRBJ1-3	CASRPVFEGKAPGNTIYF	TGTGCCAGCAGGCCTGTTTTTGAGGGGAAGGCCCCTGGAAACACCATATATTTT
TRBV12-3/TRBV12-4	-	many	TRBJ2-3	CASSPTLGGSPDTQYF	TGTGCCAGCAGTCCGACATTAGGGGGGTCGCCAGATACGCAGTATTTT
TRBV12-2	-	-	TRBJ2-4	CASRLDLDDILNDIQYF	TGTGCAAGTCGCTTAGATCTGGATGACATCTTAAATGACATTCAGTACTTC
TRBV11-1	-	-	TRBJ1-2	CASSWGNYGYTF	TGTGCCAGCAGCTGGGGAAACTATGGCTACACCTTC
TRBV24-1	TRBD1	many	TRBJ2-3	CATSDSGTGHSRPDTQYF	TGTGCCACCAGTGATTCCGGGACAGGACATTCGAGGCCAGATACGCAGTATTTT
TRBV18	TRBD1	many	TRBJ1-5	CASSPIIGTGCNQPQHF	TGTGCCAGCTCACCCATTATCGGGACAGGTTGCAATCAGCCCCAGCATTTT
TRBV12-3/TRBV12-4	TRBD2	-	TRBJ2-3	CASRTAGGPTQYF	TGTGCCAGCAGAACTGCGGGAGGCCCGACGCAGTATTTT
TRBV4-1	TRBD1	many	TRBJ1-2	CASSQDVRTGIYGYTF	TGCGCCAGCAGCCAAGATGTCCGGACAGGGATCTATGGCTACACCTTC
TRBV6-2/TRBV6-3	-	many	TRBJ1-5	CASSYVPTELNQPQHF	TGTGCCAGCAGTTACGTCCCCACAGAACTCAATCAGCCCCAGCATTTT
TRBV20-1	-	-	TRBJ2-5	CSARARDNQETQYF	TGCAGTGCTAGAGCCCGGGACAACCAAGAGACCCAGTACTTC
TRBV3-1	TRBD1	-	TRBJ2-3	CASSQFNRDRDRNTQYF	TGTGCCAGCAGCCAATTCAACCGGGACAGGGATAGGAATACGCAGTATTTT
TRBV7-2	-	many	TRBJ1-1	CASSFNTVTEAFF	TGTGCCAGCAGCTTCAACACGGTCACTGAAGCTTTCTTT
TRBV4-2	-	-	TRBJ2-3	CASSQDIVSSTDTQYF	TGTGCCAGCAGCCAAGACATAGTGTCTAGCACAGATACGCAGTATTTT
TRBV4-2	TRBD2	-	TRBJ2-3	CASSQRLAITDTQYF	TGTGCCAGCAGCCAAAGACTAGCCATCACAGATACGCAGTATTTT
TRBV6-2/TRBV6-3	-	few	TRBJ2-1	CASNRAQGFYNEQFF	TGTGCCAGCAACCGGGCACAGGGTTTCTACAATGAGCAGTTCTTC
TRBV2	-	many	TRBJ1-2	CASSFLTDSYGYTF	TGTGCCAGCAGTTTCCTGACAGACTCTTATGGCTACACCTTC
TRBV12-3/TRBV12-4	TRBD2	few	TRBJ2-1	CASGPRTSGGANEQFF	TGTGCCAGCGGGCCAAGGACTAGCGGGGGGGCGAATGAGCAGTTCTTC
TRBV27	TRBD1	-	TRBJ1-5	CAGTEFYQPQHF	TGTGCCGGGACAGAGTTTTATCAGCCCCAGCATTTT
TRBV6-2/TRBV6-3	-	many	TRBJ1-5	CASSSLQRAGNQPQHF	TGTGCCAGCAGTAGTCTACAACGGGCGGGCAATCAGCCCCAGCATTTT
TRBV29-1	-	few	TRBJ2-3	CSVGVWGDTQYF	TGCAGCGTTGGGGTATGGGGAGATACGCAGTATTTT
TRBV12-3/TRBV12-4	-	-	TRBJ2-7	CASSLVTDYEQYF	TGTGCCAGCAGTTTAGTGACAGATTACGAGCAGTACTTC
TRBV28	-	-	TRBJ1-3	CASSISRGSGNTIYF	TGTGCCAGCAGTATTAGCCGGGGCTCTGGAAACACCATATATTTT
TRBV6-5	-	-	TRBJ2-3	CASSYSGTSTDTQYF	TGTGCCAGCAGTTATAGTGGGACTAGCACAGATACGCAGTATTTT
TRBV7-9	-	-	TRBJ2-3	CASSLDLDGRADTQYF	TGTGCCAGCAGCTTAGATCTGGATGGTCGCGCAGATACGCAGTATTTT
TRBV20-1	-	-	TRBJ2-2	CSAKVVSGSTGELFF	TGCAGTGCTAAGGTGGTGTCAGGAAGCACCGGGGAGCTGTTTTTT
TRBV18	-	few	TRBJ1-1	CASSPSRGRATEAFF	TGTGCCAGCTCACCTAGCCGTGGCAGGGCCACTGAAGCTTTCTTT
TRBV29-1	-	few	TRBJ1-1	CSVAVGEAFF	TGCAGCGTTGCAGTCGGTGAAGCTTTCTTT
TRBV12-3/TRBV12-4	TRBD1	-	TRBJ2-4	CASSPTRGRNDIQYF	TGTGCCAGCAGTCCCACCAGGGGGCGGAATGACATTCAGTACTTC